What follows are 20 T cell receptor beta chains derived from one specimen sequenced in a study of T cell repertoires in cytomegalovirus infection. TCRdb ran MiXCR on the reads and lists one entry per CDR3 protein. This sample has around 55,000 distinct CDR3 sequences, with over 15% found just once. Their antigens are not known. The sample consisted of CD8+ T cells from cultured PBMCs, taken from culture after CMV antigen stimulation. These receptors were collected from a human donor in good health (CMV status not recorded). Some clones in this sample may be carry-over from other donors' samples.

This clonotype has a handful of counts. The V and J genes are TRBV12-3 or TRBV12-4 and TRBJ1-2; D is undetermined. V gave up 1 base and J gave up 3 bases, with 9 bases separating them. This CDR3 contains 14 residues. Here the CDR3 reads CASSLGARYYGYTF. The CDR3 region has the DNA TGTGCCAGCAGTTTAGGAGCCCGCTACTATGGCTACACCTTC.

The chain carries TRBV7-2 and TRBJ2-7, with D tentatively TRBD1 (5 bases). The ends were cut back, 0 bases at V and 4 bases at J, with 16 bases in the middle. The CDR3 spans 16 residues. Germline-derived CDR1 and CDR2 are SGHTA and FQGNSA. Here the CDR3 DNA reads TGTGCCAGCAGCTTAGCTGACCAAGGGGCAAAGTACGAGCAGTACTTC. This sequence encodes CASSLADQGAKYEQYF.

This chain joins TRBV6-1 and TRBJ2-7; D gene unclear. This CDR3 contains 12 residues. CDR1 and CDR2 (germline): MNHNS, SASEGT. Trimming pared 4 bases from V and 2 bases from J, leaving 6 bases between. CDR3 sequence (DNA): TGTGCCAGCAGTGGGCCGACCTACGAGCAGTACTTC. It yields the protein CASSGPTYEQYF.

J is TRBJ1-1 and V is TRBV10-3; 11 bases map to TRBD1. The V gene's germline CDR1 is ENHRY and CDR2 SYGVKD. V trimming: 2 bases; J trimming: 0 bases; junction bases outside the gene matches: 11. CDR3 size: 19 residues. This chain's CDR3 is CAISEPRTGGTRMNTEAFF. In nucleotides, the CDR3 is TGTGCCATCAGTGAGCCCAGGACAGGGGGCACCCGAATGAACACTGAAGCTTTCTTT.

The CDR3 DNA sequence: TGTGCCAGCAGCTTAGGGGGGGACAGGGGGCTCGCGGAACCCAGCACAGATACGCAGTATTTT. Translation gives CASSLGGDRGLAEPSTDTQYF. V and J are TRBV7-2 and TRBJ2-3, with 12 bases aligning to TRBD1. Germline-derived CDR1 and CDR2 are SGHTA and FQGNSA. V was pared by 1 base and J by 0 bases, with 14 bases of the junction left unmatched. This CDR3 comprises 21 residues.

The rearrangement uses TRBV7-8 and TRBJ2-7; a weak D match, TRBD1 (7 bases). Trimming removed 7 bases from V and 4 bases from J, with 17 bases in between. The CDR3 consists of 14 residues. Germline CDR1 reads SGHVS; CDR2 reads FQNEAQ. The CDR3, as DNA: TGTGCCAGCACCTCAGGGGGGAGTTCTTACGAGCAGTACTTC. It is translated as CASTSGGSSYEQYF.

This clonotype was counted a few times. The chain links TRBV7-8 to TRBJ2-2; D may match TRBD1 or TRBD2 (5 bases each). This CDR3 has 15 amino acids. V was pared by 5 bases and J by 3 bases, with 13 bases between. CDR1 is SGHVS, CDR2 FQNEAQ, per germline. In DNA, the CDR3 is TGTGCCAGCAGCCTGGGACCGGGTTACACCGGGGAGCTGTTTTTT. The encoded protein is CASSLGPGYTGELFF.

The J gene is TRBJ2-7, the V gene TRBV6-5; D is perhaps TRBD1 (6 bases). The germline V and J ends were trimmed by 2 bases and 4 bases, with 15 bases remaining between them. The CDR3 sequence is 15 residues long. CDR1 and CDR2 (germline): MNHEY, SVGAGI. The CDR3 bases are TGTGCCAGCAGTTACGACACAGGGCCTGGATACGAGCAGTACTTC. It translates to CASSYDTGPGYEQYF.

The rearrangement uses TRBV4-3 and TRBJ2-1; a weak D match, TRBD1 (5 bases). Germline CDR1 and CDR2: LGHNA and YSLEER. With 0 bases removed from V and 7 bases from J, the gap between germline ends came to 16 bases. There are 16 residues in the CDR3. CDR3 sequence (DNA): TGCGCCAGCAGCCAAGATTCTGGGATTGCAGGGAATGAGCAGTTCTTC. The encoded protein is CASSQDSGIAGNEQFF.

The table lists this clonotype with many counts. The J gene is TRBJ1-2, the V gene TRBV7-9, with D tentatively TRBD1 (6 bases). The V end lost 7 bases, the J end lost 2 bases, and 26 bases lay between the germline ends. Germline V lookup: CDR1 SEHNR, CDR2 FQNEAQ (reference sequence). The CDR3 runs 18 residues. The CDR3 nucleotides are TGTGCCAGCACCCACCAAGGAGGGGGGATGTGGAAGAACTATGGCTACACCTTC. Its protein is CASTHQGGGMWKNYGYTF.

V and J are TRBV7-9 and TRBJ2-7; tentatively, D is TRBD1 (6 bases). The CDR3 spans 14 residues. Between the trimmed V and J ends, which lost 8 bases and 4 bases, there was a span of 18 bases. Germline CDR1 SEHNR, CDR2 FQNEAQ (reference sequence). CDR3 sequence: CASVGGTSGYEQYF. CDR3 sequence (DNA): TGTGCCAGCGTCGGTGGGACATCGGGTTACGAGCAGTACTTC.

This rearrangement joins TRBV7-3 to TRBJ2-7; D gene ambiguous. Germline CDR1 SGHTA, CDR2 FQGTGA. V was trimmed by 5 bases and J by 4 bases, leaving 6 bases between them. CDR3 length equals 11 residues. CDR3 residues: CASSPQYEQYF. In DNA, the CDR3 is TGTGCCAGCAGCCCCCAATACGAGCAGTACTTC.

This clonotype turned up a few times. This rearrangement joins TRBV7-9 to TRBJ1-1, with D tentatively TRBD1 (5 bases). This CDR3 has 15 amino acids. V lost 7 bases to trimming and J lost 0 bases, with 15 bases between them. The germline CDR1 and CDR2 sequences are SEHNR and FQNEAQ (reference sequence). The CDR3 here is CASKLTAGVNTEAFF. DNA for the CDR3: TGTGCCAGCAAATTAACTGCGGGGGTGAACACTGAAGCTTTCTTT.

This clonotype was counted a single time. An end of the junction differs from the germline gene, which may be a read error. This chain joins TRBV6-5 and TRBJ1-2, with no clear D. The CDR3 length is 12 residues. CDR1 MNHEY and CDR2 SVGAGI come from the germline V gene. CDR3 sequence (DNA): TGTGCCCGCAGTCCCGGGAACTATGGCTACACCTTC. Translating it yields CARSPGNYGYTF.

There are a few counts of this clonotype. The chain recombines TRBV7-8 with TRBJ1-5; no clear D gene. The CDR3 is 15 amino acids. V lost 1 base and J lost 3, with 10 bases in between. The germline CDR1 and CDR2 sequences are SGHVS and FQNEAQ. DNA for the CDR3: TGTGCCAGCAGCTTAGGAAGCCCGGCCAATCAGCCCCAGCATTTT. This codes for CASSLGSPANQPQHF.

This clonotype occurred a few times. The chain employs TRBV12-3 or TRBV12-4 and TRBJ2-1; 12 bases are shared with TRBD2. Trimming at V came to 6 bases and at J to 7 bases, leaving 4 bases not matched to a gene. The CDR3 is 14 amino acids. In nucleotides, the CDR3 is TGTGCCAGCAGCCCTAGCGGGAGGGTGAATGAGCAGTTCTTC. Translation: CASSPSGRVNEQFF.

The chain has TRBV12-3 or TRBV12-4 and TRBJ1-6, with a weak D call TRBD1 (5 bases). The CDR3 length is 15 residues. V was trimmed by 10 bases and J by 5 bases, leaving 18 bases between them. The CDR3 loop is CATRGGVFNNSPLHF. CDR3 coding DNA: TGTGCCACCCGGGGGGGAGTCTTTAATAATTCACCCCTCCACTTT.

This clonotype has more than one count but fewer than ten. The chain couples TRBV7-9 to TRBJ2-3, with 12 bases aligning to TRBD1. Germline values: CDR1 SEHNR, CDR2 FQNEAQ (reference sequence). V shed 4 bases, J shed 5 bases, and the junction held 4 bases outside the gene matches. The CDR3 is made up of 15 amino acids. The CDR3 sequence: CASSYGTGGLDTQYF. CDR3 coding DNA: TGTGCCAGCAGCTACGGGACAGGGGGCTTAGATACGCAGTATTTT.

The table lists this clonotype with a few counts. V gene TRBV6-5 combines with J gene TRBJ2-7; D is uncertain. The V end lost 5 bases, the J end lost 3 bases, and 8 bases lay between the germline ends. The V gene's germline CDR1 is MNHEY and CDR2 SVGAGI. CDR3 length: 12 residues. The DNA of the CDR3 is TGTGCCAGCAGTGCTGACGGCTACGAGCAGTACTTC. Translating it yields CASSADGYEQYF.

This clonotype was found a few times. V gene TRBV27 combines with J gene TRBJ2-1, with D tentatively TRBD1 (6 bases). This CDR3 region has 13 residues. V was shortened by 6 bases and J by 8 bases, with 14 bases between the two germline ends. CDR1 and CDR2 from the germline V gene are MNHEY and SMNVEV (reference sequence). The DNA of the CDR3 is TGTGCCAGCAGCAAAACAGGGCGGCATGAGCAGTTCTTC. It yields the protein CASSKTGRHEQFF.